This passage covers 25 T cell receptor beta chains from one sample sequenced in a study of shared clonotypes between healthy human individuals. Only CD45RO-negative cells positively selected for CCR7 counted as naive CD8 cells, so terminally differentiated effector memory CD45RA+ cells were excluded. Sequencing was performed with immunoSEQ multiplex PCR; in TCRdb, only in-frame clones are kept and a portion is missing. The sample has 600,000 or so clones, approximately 95% seen once. The sample taken for sequencing was naive CD8+ T cells sorted from blood. The source is a woman aged 25 to 39 in good health.

This clone was detected only a few times. The rearrangement links TRBV25-1 to TRBJ2-2; no clear D gene. The CDR3 runs to 15 residues. The V gene's germline CDR1 is MGHDK and CDR2 SYGVNS. The V gene lost 3 bases and the J gene lost 2 bases, with 10 bases spanning the gap. CDR3 sequence: CASSESKPNTGELFF. The DNA for the CDR3 is TGTGCCAGCAGTGAGTCGAAGCCCAACACCGGGGAGCTGTTTTTT.

A single count supports this clone. The chain employs TRBV7-9 and TRBJ2-1; 11 bases map to TRBD2. This CDR3 region has 16 residues. V gave up 5 bases and J gave up 8 bases; unmatched junction bases: 11. The germline CDR1 and CDR2 sequences are SEHNR and FQNEAQ (reference sequence). DNA for the CDR3: TGTGCCAGCAGCCCAGTAGCGGGAGGGCCCGGGTATGAGCAGTTCTTC. Its translation is CASSPVAGGPGYEQFF.

This clone was seen only once. The chain links TRBV4-2 to TRBJ1-1; D gene ambiguous. Germline V gene sequence: CDR1 LGHNA, CDR2 YNFKEQ. Trimming stripped 0 bases from V and 4 bases from J, with 12 bases between. CDR3 length: 15 amino acids. CDR3 DNA: TGTGCCAGCAGCCAAGATGAGATGGACGGCACTGAAGCTTTCTTT. Its protein product is CASSQDEMDGTEAFF.

This sequence joins TRBV2 and TRBJ2-2; no clear D gene. The CDR3 consists of 15 residues. Germline V CDR1 and CDR2: SNHLY, FYNNEI. The V and J ends lost 1 base and 4 bases respectively, with 10 bases between them. In DNA form, the CDR3 reads TGTGCCAGCAGTGAAGGGCTAGTAATCACCGGGGAGCTGTTTTTT. Translating it yields CASSEGLVITGELFF.

The chain joins TRBV5-1 to TRBJ2-1, with 13 bases identical to TRBD2. Losses at the gene ends were 4 bases for V and 1 base for J; bases not matched to a gene: 5. The V gene's germline CDR1 is SGHRS and CDR2 YFSETQ. The CDR3 loop spans 17 amino acids. CDR3 DNA sequence: TGCGCCAGCAGCCCGACTAGCGGGAGGCATTCCTACAATGAGCAGTTCTTC. Protein sequence: CASSPTSGRHSYNEQFF.

The genes are TRBV19 and TRBJ1-5; D call uncertain. The CDR3 has 13 amino acids. The V end was cut by 10 bases, the J end by 4 bases, with 14 bases between. From germline, CDR1 is LNHDA and CDR2 SQIVND (reference sequence). CDR3 sequence: CATRAGRNQPQHF. The CDR3 DNA follows: TGTGCCACCCGAGCGGGGAGGAATCAGCCCCAGCATTTT.

Comments on this clone: At the DNA level, this CDR3 is encoded by other sequences in the same sample as well. The chain has TRBV4-1 and TRBJ2-7; 11 bases align to TRBD2. Trimming removed 1 base from V and 2 bases from J; junction bases left unmatched: 4. From germline, CDR1 is MGHRA and CDR2 YSYEKL. The CDR3 has 16 residues. The CDR3 sequence is CASSQALAGGTYEQYF. For the CDR3, the DNA is TGCGCCAGCAGCCAAGCCCTAGCGGGAGGCACCTACGAGCAGTACTTC.

The chain combines TRBV11-2 with TRBJ2-3; TRBD2 is a possible D gene (6 bases). V gave up 1 base and J gave up 3 bases, with 11 bases separating them. This CDR3 contains 15 residues. Germline loops: CDR1 SGHAT, CDR2 FQNNGV. For the CDR3, the DNA is TGTGCCAGCAGCTTAGCGGGAGATTTGACAGATACGCAGTATTTT. This codes for CASSLAGDLTDTQYF.

This clone was seen only once. The V and J genes are TRBV5-1 and TRBJ2-7; 12 bases map to TRBD1. Looked up from germline, CDR1 is SGHRS and CDR2 is YFSETQ. With V trimmed by 2 bases and J by 7 bases, 10 bases remained unmatched. The CDR3 loop spans 16 amino acids. The CDR3 DNA reads TGCGCCAGCAGCTTAGGGCCGGGGGACAGGGGGCGAGAGCAGTACTTC. It codes for CASSLGPGDRGREQYF.

The chain is built from TRBV4-2 and TRBJ2-5; 8 bases are shared with TRBD1. The assigned J gene may be wrong: the sequence end matches TRBJ2-7 better. This CDR3 comprises 15 residues. Germline CDR1 is LGHNA and CDR2 is YNFKEQ. CDR3 amino acids: CASSSGTGTSYEQYF. CDR3 nucleotides: TGTGCCAGCAGCTCCGGGACAGGTACTTCCTACGAGCAGTACTTC.

This chain uses TRBV15 with TRBJ2-7; 12 bases match TRBD1. Germline-derived CDR1 and CDR2 are LNHNV and YYDKDF (reference sequence). The CDR3 extends over 14 amino acids. J was trimmed by 5 bases and V by 6 bases; bases with no gene match: 5. The CDR3 bases are TGTGCCACCAGTACCGGGACAGGGGGCGACGAGCAGTACTTC. It translates to CATSTGTGGDEQYF.

The chain links TRBV4-1 to TRBJ2-5, with D perhaps matching TRBD1 (6 bases). The better agreement between TRBJ2-7 and the DNA end casts doubt on the J call. The CDR3 has 15 amino acids. CDR1 is MGHRA, CDR2 YSYEKL, per germline. The CDR3 bases are TGCGCCAGCAGCCCCGGACGCGCAGGGGTCTACGAGCAGTACTTC. Translating it yields CASSPGRAGVYEQYF.

The V and J genes are TRBV27 and TRBJ1-1; maybe TRBD1 (5 bases). The CDR3 totals 16 residues. V lost 3 bases and J lost 0, with 14 bases in between. The germline V gene encodes CDR1 MNHEY and CDR2 SMNVEV (reference sequence). The CDR3 sequence is CASSFDVADMNTEAFF. The DNA of the CDR3 is TGTGCCAGCAGTTTTGACGTCGCGGACATGAACACTGAAGCTTTCTTT.

A remark on this clone: This sample includes further DNA sequences coding for the same CDR3. The V and J genes are TRBV9 and TRBJ2-5; D is ambiguous. This CDR3 contains 14 residues. Germline lookup yields CDR1 SGDLS and CDR2 YYNGEE. V lost 0 bases to trimming and J lost 1 base, with 7 bases between them. The CDR3 sequence: CASSVGGSQETQYF. CDR3 nucleotides: TGTGCCAGCAGCGTAGGCGGCAGCCAAGAGACCCAGTACTTC.

Note on this clone: The sample has other DNA sequences that encode this CDR3 too. V is TRBV28 and J is TRBJ1-5; no definite D call. This CDR3 is built from 12 residues. Germline CDR1 and CDR2: MDHEN and SYDVKM. The V end lost 3 bases, the J end lost 5 bases, and 5 bases lay between the germline ends. For the CDR3, the DNA is TGTGCCAGCAGTTTGAGGGATCAGCCCCAGCATTTT. This gives the protein CASSLRDQPQHF.

The CDR3 DNA reads TGCACCAGCAGCCAAGATTGGGCTAGCGGGAGGTGGGAGCAGTACTTC. It translates to CTSSQDWASGRWEQYF. The V and J genes are TRBV1 and TRBJ2-7; TRBD2 is the table's D call and was not checked against the DNA. TRBV1 is a documented pseudogene. This CDR3 spans 16 amino acids.

The chain joins TRBV4-2 to TRBJ1-1; D is possibly TRBD1 (5 bases). Trimming removed 3 bases from V and 1 base from J, with 15 bases in between. The CDR3 contains 16 residues. Germline V gene sequence: CDR1 LGHNA, CDR2 YNFKEQ. As DNA, the CDR3 is TGTGCCAGCAGCCATGCCGGGGCAGAGGAGAACACTGAAGCTTTCTTT. This encodes CASSHAGAEENTEAFF.

The chain has TRBV15 and TRBJ2-7, with D unresolved. CDR1 and CDR2 (germline): LNHNV, YYDKDF (reference sequence). The CDR3 has 14 residues. V lost 0 bases and J 3 bases, leaving 9 bases between the germline ends. CDR3 sequence: CATSRDITGYEQYF. The CDR3 nucleotides read TGTGCCACCAGCAGAGATATAACGGGCTACGAGCAGTACTTC.

The genes are TRBV28 and TRBJ1-2; the D gene is possibly TRBD1 (5 bases). Looked up from germline, CDR1 is MDHEN and CDR2 is SYDVKM. The CDR3 covers 14 residues. The ends were cut back, 2 bases at V and 4 bases at J, with 11 bases in the middle. The DNA for the CDR3 is TGTGCCAGCAGTTTAAAAGGGGATGGCTATGGCTACACCTTC. As protein: CASSLKGDGYGYTF.

This chain joins TRBV6-4 and TRBJ1-5, with a weak D call TRBD1 (5 bases). V lost 0 bases and J lost 1, with 7 bases in between. This CDR3 spans 15 amino acids. Germline CDR1 reads MRHNA; CDR2 reads SNTAGT. CDR3 protein: CASSDSTESNQPQHF. CDR3 in DNA: TGTGCCAGCAGTGACTCGACAGAAAGCAATCAGCCCCAGCATTTT.

The rearrangement uses TRBV29-1 and TRBJ2-1; a possible D gene is TRBD1 (5 bases). The CDR3 runs 15 residues. CDR1 SQVTM and CDR2 ANQGSEA come from the germline V gene. V lost 2 bases and J 0 bases, leaving 11 bases between the germline ends. The CDR3 protein is CSVESGRASYNEQFF. The CDR3 bases are TGCAGCGTTGAATCGGGCAGGGCCTCCTACAATGAGCAGTTCTTC.

The chain has TRBV4-1 and TRBJ2-7; tentatively, D is TRBD1 (5 bases). Between the trimmed V and J ends, which lost 4 bases and 0 bases, there was a span of 10 bases. The CDR3 consists of 14 residues. In germline, CDR1 is MGHRA, CDR2 YSYEKL. The CDR3 is CASSPVQGSYEQYF. The CDR3 DNA reads TGCGCCAGCAGCCCTGTGCAGGGCTCCTACGAGCAGTACTTC.

The V and J genes are TRBV5-6 and TRBJ2-4; D is unclear. Germline V gene sequence: CDR1 SGHDT, CDR2 YYEEEE. V lost 4 bases and J lost 5, with 7 bases in between. The CDR3 consists of 12 residues. The DNA of the CDR3 is TGTGCCAGCAGCATCTCAGAAAACATTCAGTACTTC. Protein sequence: CASSISENIQYF.

The chain employs TRBV28 and TRBJ2-7, with 10 positions matching TRBD2. Germline V gene lookup returns CDR1 MDHEN and CDR2 SYDVKM. V shed 5 bases, J shed 0 bases, and the junction held 4 bases outside the gene matches. This CDR3 contains 15 residues. The CDR3 DNA reads TGTGCCAGCAGTCCGCTAGCGGGAGTCTCCTACGAGCAGTACTTC. It translates to CASSPLAGVSYEQYF.

This sequence joins TRBV4-1 and TRBJ1-5; perhaps TRBD1 as D (5 bases). Germline-derived CDR1 and CDR2 are MGHRA and YSYEKL. The CDR3 is made up of 17 amino acids. V lost 2 bases to trimming and J lost 0 bases, with 14 bases between them. CDR3 in amino acids: CASSQTGAYGSNQPQHF. The CDR3 DNA reads TGCGCCAGCAGCCAAACCGGGGCCTACGGTAGCAATCAGCCCCAGCATTTT.